These 15 T cell receptor beta chains came from one sample sequenced in a study of cytomegalovirus exposure and HLA in healthy donors. The PCR made use of 60 Vbeta and 13 Jbeta primers. The method was immunoSEQ multiplex PCR; TCRdb's version includes in-frame clones alone and lacks a portion of them. Seen in this sample are about 46,000 clones; the ten most common clones hold about 1.1%. The sequencing sample was made of PBMCs. The receptors come from a woman aged 35 to 49 in good health and CMV-seronegative.

The chain is built from TRBV18 and TRBJ1-2; 9 bases fit TRBD1. CDR1 is KGHSH and CDR2 is LQKENI in the germline V gene. CDR3 length equals 16 residues. Unmatched junction bases numbered 10, after V lost 3 bases and J lost 5 bases. CDR3 DNA: TGTGCCAGCTCACCGCAGGGATGGACAGGGGAATATGGCTACACCTTC. This encodes CASSPQGWTGEYGYTF.

This rearrangement joins TRBV6-6 to TRBJ2-7; D uncertain. Trimming cost V 7 bases and J 6 bases, with 13 bases left between them. The CDR3 consists of 12 residues. Germline CDR1 reads MNHNY; CDR2 reads SVGAGI (reference sequence). The CDR3 bases are TGTGCCAGCACAACAACCTCTGGCGAGCAGTACTTC. Amino acid sequence: CASTTTSGEQYF.

The J gene is TRBJ2-3, the V gene TRBV7-9; the match to TRBD2 covers 7 bases. Trimming at V came to 3 bases and at J to 6 bases, leaving 6 bases not matched to a gene. Per the germline V gene, CDR1 is SEHNR and CDR2 is FQNEAQ (reference sequence). The CDR3 runs to 14 residues. The DNA for the CDR3 is TGTGCCAGCAGCTTGCTCGCGGGAGCGGATACGCAGTATTTT. It codes for CASSLLAGADTQYF. Supplemented by reference TRBV7-9 and TRBJ2-3, the full variable domain reads DTGVSQNPRHKITKRGQNVTFRCDPISEHNRLYWYRQTLGQGPEFLTYFQNEAQLEKSRLLSDRFSAERPKGSFSTLEIQRTEQGDSAMYLCASSLLAGADTQYFGPGTRLTVL.

The chain couples TRBV6-5 to TRBJ1-1; D perhaps matches TRBD1 (5 bases). The CDR3 loop spans 14 amino acids. Trimming took 9 bases from V and 0 from J, leaving 14 bases between them. The V gene's germline CDR1 is MNHEY and CDR2 SVGAGI. This CDR3 is CASHSTALNTEAFF. CDR3 sequence (DNA): TGTGCCAGTCATTCGACAGCTTTGAACACTGAAGCTTTCTTT.

This sequence joins TRBV5-1 and TRBJ1-4; 7 nucleotides align to TRBD1. V lost 4 bases and J lost 8; bases outside the gene matches: 8. Germline V gives CDR1 SGHRS, CDR2 YFSETQ. CDR3 size: 14 residues. The chain's CDR3 is CASSLDRYWEKLFF. CDR3 nucleotide sequence: TGCGCCAGCAGCCTGGACAGGTATTGGGAAAAACTGTTTTTT. Supplemented by reference TRBV5-1 and TRBJ1-4, the full variable domain reads KAGVTQTPRYLIKTRGQQVTLSCSPISGHRSVSWYQQTPGQGLQFLFEYFSETQRNKGNFPGRFSGRQFSNSRSEMNVSTLELGDSALYLCASSLDRYWEKLFFGSGTQLSVL.

The CDR3 here is CATSRDPTGITDTQYF. CDR3 coding DNA: TGTGCCACCAGCAGAGACCCGACAGGGATCACAGATACGCAGTATTTT. The rearrangement joins TRBV15 to TRBJ2-3; 7 bases match TRBD1. CDR3 length: 16 residues. The junction had 5 bases not matched to a gene; V was cut back by 0 bases and J by 2 bases. Germline CDR1 is LNHNV and CDR2 is YYDKDF (reference sequence).

The chain combines TRBV27 with TRBJ1-5; D is uncertain. The germline CDR1 and CDR2 sequences are MNHEY and SMNVEV (reference sequence). CDR3 length: 14 residues. V gave up 6 bases and J gave up 2 bases, with 11 bases separating them. CDR3 coding DNA: TGTGCCAGCAGGCCTTATAGCGGCAATCAGCCCCAGCATTTT. This codes for CASRPYSGNQPQHF.

The chain employs TRBV15 and TRBJ2-7; D is unresolved. Trimming shortened V by 0 bases and J by 2 bases, and 14 bases separated the two germline ends. In germline, CDR1 is LNHNV, CDR2 YYDKDF (reference sequence). CDR3 length: 16 residues. CDR3: CATSRDLAQVPYEQYF. The DNA for the CDR3 is TGTGCCACCAGCAGAGATCTGGCGCAGGTCCCCTACGAGCAGTACTTC. The full variable domain, with the rest looked up from reference TRBV15 and TRBJ2-7, is DAMVIQNPRYQVTQFGKPVTLSCSQTLNHNVMYWYQQKSSQAPKLLFHYYDKDFNNEADTPDNFQSRRPNTSFCFLDIRSPGLGDTAMYLCATSRDLAQVPYEQYFGPGTRLTVT.

This chain connects TRBV30 to TRBJ1-3; 7 bases line up with TRBD1. V shed 5 bases, J shed 3 bases, and the junction held 7 bases outside the gene matches. The CDR3 loop spans 14 amino acids. The germline CDR1 and CDR2 sequences are GTSNPN and SVGIG (reference sequence). For the CDR3, the DNA is TGTGCCTGGTCCCAGGGGGTTGTTGGAAACACCATATATTTT. Translating it yields CAWSQGVVGNTIYF.

The V call is TRBV6-5, the J call TRBJ2-3, with TRBD1 as a possible D gene (6 bases). Germline V gives CDR1 MNHEY, CDR2 SVGAGI. The V and J ends lost 5 bases and 3 bases respectively, with 9 bases between them. This CDR3 is 13 amino acids long. CDR3 amino acids: CASSRTDTDTQYF. DNA for the CDR3: TGTGCCAGCAGTCGGACAGATACAGATACGCAGTATTTT.

V usage is TRBV5-4 and J usage is TRBJ2-5, with D possibly being TRBD2 (5 bases). Trimming removed 3 bases at V and 2 bases at J, with 8 bases between. Germline V gives CDR1 SGHNT, CDR2 YYREEE (reference sequence). The CDR3 consists of 13 residues. The CDR3 DNA follows: TGTGCCAGCAGCTACCGGGGACAAGAGACCCAGTACTTC. Its translation: CASSYRGQETQYF.

The rearrangement links TRBV5-5 to TRBJ1-5, with D perhaps matching TRBD1 (5 bases). V lost 4 bases and J lost 6, with 23 bases in between. Germline V lookup: CDR1 SGHKS, CDR2 YYEKEE (reference sequence). This CDR3 is 17 amino acids long. CDR3 residues: CASSPDTGYGRGQPQHF. The CDR3 DNA reads TGTGCCAGCAGCCCGGACACCGGTTATGGAAGGGGTCAGCCCCAGCATTTT.

The chain has TRBV7-2 and TRBJ1-3; 11 bases are shared with TRBD1. The CDR3 is 16 amino acids. The junction had 7 bases not matched to a gene; V was cut back by 5 bases and J by 4 bases. Germline loops: CDR1 SGHTA, CDR2 FQGNSA. The CDR3 region has the DNA TGTGCCAGCAGCCCCCAGCGGACAGGGGGCGGAAACACCATATATTTT. Translation: CASSPQRTGGGNTIYF. The full variable domain, completed using reference TRBV7-2 and TRBJ1-3, is GAGVSQSPSNKVTEKGKDVELRCDPISGHTALYWYRQSLGQGLEFLIYFQGNSAPDKSGLPSDRFSAERTGGSVSTLTIQRTQQEDSAVYLCASSPQRTGGGNTIYFGEGSWLTVV.

The chain combines TRBV27 with TRBJ1-4; 7 bases match TRBD1. This CDR3 has 15 residues. Losses at the gene ends were 2 bases for V and 7 bases for J; bases not matched to a gene: 7. In germline, CDR1 is MNHEY, CDR2 SMNVEV (reference sequence). CDR3 residues: CASSLGPRGSEKLFF. CDR3 coding DNA: TGTGCCAGCAGTTTAGGCCCCAGGGGGAGTGAAAAACTGTTTTTT.

The chain couples TRBV18 to TRBJ2-2; TRBD1 agrees at 7 bases. Germline values: CDR1 KGHSH, CDR2 LQKENI. V gave up 3 bases and J gave up 4 bases; unmatched junction bases: 8. The CDR3 spans 16 residues. As DNA, the CDR3 is TGTGCCAGCTCACCCGGGACAGAGTGGGGCACCGGGGAGCTGTTTTTT. It translates to CASSPGTEWGTGELFF. The whole variable domain, remainder taken from reference TRBV18 and TRBJ2-2, is NAGVMQNPRHLVRRRGQEARLRCSPMKGHSHVYWYRQLPEEGLKFMVYLQKENIIDESGMPKERFSAEFPKEGPSILRIQQVVRGDSAAYFCASSPGTEWGTGELFFGEGSRLTVL.